One and the same sample provided the 23 T cell receptor beta chains below, sequenced in a study of blood T cell repertoires in COVID-19. Some clones are missing from TCRdb's copy, which holds only in-frame ones; the method was immunoSEQ multiplex PCR. This sample has under 150,000 clones, with 88% found just once. Sequenced input: peripheral blood. These receptors were taken from a human donor in a cohort sampled during active COVID-19.

This chain links TRBV3-1 (or the pseudogene TRBV3-2) with TRBJ1-1; D ambiguous. CDR3 size: 14 residues. Germline V gene data show CDR1 as LGHDT and CDR2 as YNNKEL (reference sequence). V gave up 3 bases and J gave up 8 bases, with 16 bases separating them. CDR3 sequence reads: CASSHTRSHGEAFF. The CDR3 DNA reads TGTGCCAGCAGCCACACAAGGTCGCACGGGGAAGCTTTCTTT.

The genes are TRBV4-1 and TRBJ2-3, with D perhaps matching TRBD1 (5 bases). Trimming took off 1 base at V and 2 bases at J, with 13 bases between the two ends. The CDR3 covers 16 residues. Germline V lookup: CDR1 MGHRA, CDR2 YSYEKL. The CDR3 nucleotides read TGCGCCAGCAGCCAAGGGTGGGCAGGGAACACAGATACGCAGTATTTT. Translating gives CASSQGWAGNTDTQYF.

This chain connects TRBV3-1 (or the pseudogene TRBV3-2) to TRBJ2-3; 11 positions agree with TRBD2. Germline V lookup: CDR1 LGHDT, CDR2 YNNKEL (reference sequence). J was trimmed by 4 bases and V by 4 bases; bases with no gene match: 10. The CDR3 has 17 residues. The CDR3 spells CASSLLLTSGDADTQYF. The CDR3, as DNA: TGTGCCAGCAGCCTCCTCCTGACTAGCGGGGATGCAGATACGCAGTATTTT.

V usage is TRBV30 and J usage is TRBJ1-2; 7 bases line up with TRBD1. Trimming took 3 bases from V and 4 from J; bases not matched to a gene: 2. The CDR3 totals 12 residues. CDR1 and CDR2 from the germline V gene are GTSNPN and SVGIG (reference sequence). CDR3 bases: TGTGCCTGGAGGGACAGGTTCTATGGCTACACCTTC. This sequence encodes CAWRDRFYGYTF.

This clone was detected a few times. The chain's CDR3 is CASSPGSRRGDTQYF. CDR3 nucleotide sequence: TGCGCCAGCAGCCCGGGGTCGAGGAGGGGAGATACGCAGTATTTT. This sequence joins TRBV5-1 and TRBJ2-3, with a tentative D call TRBD2 (6 bases). This CDR3 contains 15 residues. V lost 4 bases, J lost 5 bases, and 17 bases lay in between. Germline V lookup: CDR1 SGHRS, CDR2 YFSETQ.

This chain links TRBV4-1 with TRBJ1-3; no clear D gene. The CDR3 covers 16 residues. The ends were cut back, 0 bases at V and 4 bases at J, with 13 bases in the middle. Looked up from germline, CDR1 is MGHRA and CDR2 is YSYEKL. CDR3: CASSQETLIVGNTIYF. In nucleotides, the CDR3 is TGCGCCAGCAGCCAAGAAACCCTCATAGTGGGAAACACCATATATTTT.

The chain combines TRBV6-5 with TRBJ2-1; 9 bases line up with TRBD1. The CDR3 consists of 16 residues. Trimming took 2 bases from V and 2 from J; bases not matched to a gene: 4. Germline lookup yields CDR1 MNHEY and CDR2 SVGAGI. The CDR3, as DNA: TGTGCCAGCAGTTACGGGACAGGGACCACCTACAATGAGCAGTTCTTC. It codes for CASSYGTGTTYNEQFF.

The V and J genes are TRBV19 and TRBJ2-7; 7 bases fit TRBD1. V trimming: 5 bases; J trimming: 7 bases; junction bases outside the gene matches: 11. The CDR3 runs 14 residues. Looked up from germline, CDR1 is LNHDA and CDR2 is SQIVND (reference sequence). In DNA, the CDR3 is TGTGCCAGTAGTCCCGACAGGGCGTTTCGGGAGCAGTACTTC. It specifies CASSPDRAFREQYF.

The CDR3 is CASSSTKGTGDYEQYF. The DNA for the CDR3 is TGTGCCAGCAGCTCGACCAAAGGGACAGGCGACTACGAGCAGTACTTC. This chain uses TRBV7-9 with TRBJ2-7, with 8 nucleotides matching TRBD1. J lost 3 bases, V lost 4 bases, and 11 bases had no gene match. The CDR3 loop spans 16 amino acids. Germline-derived CDR1 and CDR2 are SEHNR and FQNEAQ (reference sequence).

The chain couples TRBV4-2 to TRBJ2-6, with a tentative D call TRBD1 (5 bases). Germline V gene data show CDR1 as LGHNA and CDR2 as YNFKEQ. The CDR3 extends over 17 amino acids. Deletions cut 7 bases from V and 0 bases from J, with 16 bases between. CDR3: CASKGQGRFSGANVLTF. In DNA, the CDR3 is TGTGCCAGCAAAGGGCAGGGCCGATTCTCTGGGGCCAACGTCCTGACTTTC.

V and J are TRBV6-4 and TRBJ2-3, with 8 bases lining up with TRBD1. The junction had 7 bases not matched to a gene; V was cut back by 0 bases and J by 8 bases. Germline V gene lookup returns CDR1 MRHNA and CDR2 SNTAGT. The CDR3 loop spans 15 amino acids. This chain's CDR3 is CASSDSSRGHATQYF. CDR3 sequence (DNA): TGTGCCAGCAGTGACTCGAGCAGGGGGCATGCTACGCAGTATTTT.

V usage is TRBV7-6 and J usage is TRBJ1-1; 7 positions match TRBD1. With 1 base clipped from V and 9 bases from J, the junction kept 5 bases outside the gene matches. The CDR3 loop spans 13 amino acids. Germline CDR1 and CDR2: SGHVS and FNYEAQ. The CDR3 region is CASSLEVTGKAFF. The CDR3 bases are TGTGCCAGCAGCTTAGAGGTGACAGGGAAAGCTTTCTTT.

CDR3 residues: CASSGQGVLSGANVLTF. Written as DNA, the CDR3 is TGTGCCAGCAGCGGACAGGGCGTTCTCTCTGGGGCCAACGTCCTGACTTTC. This chain connects TRBV14 to TRBJ2-6, with 8 bases fitting TRBD1. Germline trimming cut 5 bases from V and 0 bases from J; bases unmatched to any gene: 6. CDR3 length: 17 amino acids. In germline, CDR1 is SGHDN, CDR2 FVKESK.

In this sample, this clone turned up once. V and J are TRBV16 and TRBJ2-7, with D unclear. The germline CDR1 and CDR2 sequences are KGHSY and FQNENV. Trimming removed 3 bases from V and 5 bases from J, with 8 bases in between. The CDR3 consists of 12 residues. The CDR3 DNA reads as TGTGCCAGCAGCCAGGAGTTCGACGAGCAGTACTTC. As protein: CASSQEFDEQYF.

This clone occurred once. The chain recombines TRBV9 with TRBJ2-3; D is unclear. The CDR3 is 15 residues long. Germline CDR1 SGDLS, CDR2 YYNGEE. V was shortened by 0 bases and J by 0 bases, with 8 bases between the two germline ends. The DNA of the CDR3 is TGTGCCAGCAGCGTAGTACAGACCAGCACAGATACGCAGTATTTT. Translation gives CASSVVQTSTDTQYF.

The CDR3 reads CASSKQGDQPQHF. The DNA for the CDR3 is TGTGCCAGCAGTAAACAGGGGGATCAGCCCCAGCATTTT. The chain employs TRBV2 and TRBJ1-5; 8 bases line up with TRBD1. Trimming removed 5 bases from V and 5 bases from J; junction bases left unmatched: 2. In germline, CDR1 is SNHLY, CDR2 FYNNEI. This CDR3 has 13 residues.

This clone was found once. This sequence joins TRBV19 and TRBJ1-1; D is unresolved. Trimming took off 7 bases at V and 0 bases at J, with 9 bases between the two ends. Germline CDR1 and CDR2: LNHDA and SQIVND (reference sequence). There are 13 residues in the CDR3. For the CDR3, the DNA is TGTGCCAGTAAGTCGGTTCTGAACACTGAAGCTTTCTTT. It yields the protein CASKSVLNTEAFF. The full variable domain, completed using reference TRBV19 and TRBJ1-1, is DGGITQSPKYLFRKEGQNVTLSCEQNLNHDAMYWYRQDPGQGLRLIYYSQIVNDFQKGDIAEGYSVSREKKESFPLTVTSAQKNPTAFYLCASKSVLNTEAFFGQGTRLTVV.

The rearrangement uses TRBV9 and TRBJ2-1; D perhaps matches TRBD2 (7 bases). The length of the CDR3 is 16 residues. Germline V gene lookup returns CDR1 SGDLS and CDR2 YYNGEE. Trimming took off 3 bases at V and 2 bases at J, with 15 bases between the two ends. CDR3 sequence: CASSASGGGAYNEQFF. The CDR3 DNA sequence: TGTGCCAGCAGCGCATCTGGAGGGGGGGCCTACAATGAGCAGTTCTTC.

This chain joins TRBV5-1 and TRBJ2-1, with 8 bases that match TRBD2. Germline CDR1 is SGHRS and CDR2 is YFSETQ. Germline trimming cut 0 bases from V and 7 bases from J; bases unmatched to any gene: 9. CDR3 length: 16 residues. The CDR3 sequence: CASSLGTSGPTNEQFF. The CDR3 DNA reads TGCGCCAGCAGCTTGGGTACTAGCGGCCCTACGAATGAGCAGTTCTTC. Filled out from reference TRBV5-1 and TRBJ2-1, the complete variable domain reads KAGVTQTPRYLIKTRGQQVTLSCSPISGHRSVSWYQQTPGQGLQFLFEYFSETQRNKGNFPGRFSGRQFSNSRSEMNVSTLELGDSALYLCASSLGTSGPTNEQFFGPGTRLTVL.

The chain combines TRBV7-8 with TRBJ2-2; 7 bases match TRBD2. The V and J ends lost 1 base and 11 bases, in that order; junction bases with no gene match: 7. Germline-derived CDR1 and CDR2 are SGHVS and FQNEAQ. The CDR3 runs to 14 residues. CDR3 nucleotide sequence: TGTGCCAGCAGCTTAGGGACTAGTGGCGAAGAGCTGTTTTTT. Amino acid sequence: CASSLGTSGEELFF.

The rearrangement joins TRBV3-1 (or the pseudogene TRBV3-2) to TRBJ2-1; D is perhaps TRBD2 (6 bases). The germline V gene has CDR1 LGHDT and CDR2 YNNKEL (reference sequence). V was trimmed by 5 bases and J by 9 bases, leaving 20 bases between them. The CDR3 extends over 15 amino acids. CDR3: CASSSRGKRPGEQFF. CDR3 nucleotide sequence: TGTGCCAGCAGCTCTCGGGGGAAAAGGCCGGGTGAGCAGTTCTTC.

This clone was detected only once. CDR3 DNA: TGTGCCAGCAGCTTGGGGCGGGGGGCGTACCAAGAGACCCAGTACTTC. As protein: CASSLGRGAYQETQYF. The J gene is TRBJ2-5, the V gene TRBV5-4, with TRBD2 matching 8 bases. Germline V lookup: CDR1 SGHNT, CDR2 YYREEE (reference sequence). V was clipped by 0 bases and J by 0 bases; unmatched bases: 4. This CDR3 is 16 amino acids long.

This chain uses TRBV6-4 with TRBJ2-7; D is possibly TRBD2 (6 bases). Trimming removed 9 bases at V and 3 bases at J, with 18 bases between. Germline V gene lookup returns CDR1 MRHNA and CDR2 SNTAGT. The CDR3 extends over 14 amino acids. As DNA, the CDR3 is TGTGCCAGGAGGGTTGGGGGAGGTTTCTACGAGCAGTACTTC. Amino acid sequence: CARRVGGGFYEQYF.